The 12 T cell receptor beta chains listed next were all sequenced from one sample in a study of blood T cells in healthy people across ages. The second PCR ran about 6 to 12 cycles with a sample-barcoded 5' primer and J-beta primers. Using its own MiXCR run on the 5' RACE reads, TCRdb lists one record per CDR3 protein. This table holds about 1.4 million distinct CDR3 sequences, 59% found once. Sequenced input: blood. Receptor source: a young man in good health.

This clonotype came up a few times. J is TRBJ2-1 and V is TRBV15; no clear D gene. Germline CDR1 LNHNV, CDR2 YYDKDF (reference sequence). The CDR3 length is 15 residues. The germline V and J ends were trimmed by 4 bases and 0 bases, with 10 bases remaining between them. This CDR3 reads CATSTIKNSYNEQFF. The CDR3 DNA follows: TGTGCCACCAGCACTATTAAAAACTCCTACAATGAGCAGTTCTTC.

The chain joins TRBV30 to TRBJ1-1, with D possibly TRBD1 on 6 matching bases. Germline CDR1 reads GTSNPN; CDR2 reads SVGIG (reference sequence). V gave up 2 bases and J gave up 3 bases, with 7 bases separating them. The CDR3 is 12 amino acids. CDR3 DNA sequence: TGTGCCTGGAGTCAGGGGTACACTGAAGCTTTCTTT. Its translation is CAWSQGYTEAFF.

This clonotype has only one observation. This chain links TRBV27 with TRBJ2-5; D gene ambiguous. Germline CDR1 reads MNHEY; CDR2 reads SMNVEV (reference sequence). Trimming shortened V by 6 bases and J by 3 bases, and 11 bases separated the two germline ends. The CDR3 sequence is 13 residues long. The CDR3 DNA reads TGTGCCAGCAGGGGCTTAAGGGAAGAGACCCAGTACTTC. This gives the protein CASRGLREETQYF.

This clonotype was seen once. The chain has TRBV7-2 and TRBJ2-5, with D possibly matching TRBD1 (6 bases). CDR1 and CDR2 (germline): SGHTA, FQGNSA. V was pared by 5 bases and J by 3 bases, with 19 bases between. The CDR3 extends over 16 amino acids. CDR3 sequence reads: CASSLWTEKFKETQYF. DNA for the CDR3: TGTGCCAGCAGCCTCTGGACAGAGAAGTTTAAAGAGACCCAGTACTTC.

This clonotype was observed a handful of times. J is TRBJ1-2 and V is TRBV29-1; 7 bases map to TRBD1. The CDR3 sequence is 12 residues long. Germline V gives CDR1 SQVTM, CDR2 ANQGSEA. Germline trimming cut 4 bases from V and 5 bases from J; bases unmatched to any gene: 4. CDR3 nucleotide sequence: TGCAGCGTTGCCGGGACAGCTTATGGCTACACCTTC. Protein sequence: CSVAGTAYGYTF. Using reference TRBV29-1 and TRBJ1-2 for the parts outside the CDR3, the full variable domain is SAVISQKPSRDICQRGTSLTIQCQVDSQVTMMFWYRQQPGQSLTLIATANQGSEATYESGFVIDKFPISRPNLTFSTLTVSNMSPEDSSIYLCSVAGTAYGYTFGSGTRLTVV.

The genes are TRBV5-1 and TRBJ1-1; 7 bases align to TRBD1. The CDR3 consists of 15 residues. Trimming removed 2 bases from V and 1 base from J; junction bases left unmatched: 5. CDR1 and CDR2 from the germline V gene are SGHRS and YFSETQ. The DNA for the CDR3 is TGCGCCAGCAGCTTAACCGGGACAGAGAACACTGAAGCTTTCTTT. As protein: CASSLTGTENTEAFF.

The chain combines TRBV27 with TRBJ2-3; D is ambiguous. Germline V gives CDR1 MNHEY, CDR2 SMNVEV (reference sequence). V was trimmed by 3 bases and J by 1 base, leaving 8 bases between them. CDR3 length: 14 residues. The CDR3 loop reads CASSFALGTDTQYF. Here the CDR3 DNA reads TGTGCCAGCAGTTTCGCTTTGGGCACAGATACGCAGTATTTT.

The genes are TRBV10-3 and TRBJ1-2, with D perhaps TRBD1 (6 bases). The ends were cut back, 6 bases at V and 0 bases at J, with 11 bases in the middle. Germline V gene data show CDR1 as ENHRY and CDR2 as SYGVKD. The CDR3 spans 14 residues. The CDR3 DNA reads TGTGCCATCAGCGGGACACACGCTAACTATGGCTACACCTTC. The encoded protein is CAISGTHANYGYTF.

The chain links TRBV25-1 to TRBJ2-5; no definite D call. This CDR3 contains 13 residues. Germline V gene data show CDR1 as MGHDK and CDR2 as SYGVNS. Trimming removed 3 bases at V and 5 bases at J, with 10 bases between. CDR3 in DNA: TGTGCCAGCAGTGACCCAGGTCGGGAGACCCAGTACTTC. This codes for CASSDPGRETQYF.

This chain joins TRBV11-2 and TRBJ2-5; D is perhaps TRBD2 (7 bases). The J call may be faulty, since TRBJ2-7 better matches the DNA end. The CDR3 length is 13 residues. Looked up from germline, CDR1 is SGHAT and CDR2 is FQNNGV. The chain's CDR3 is CASSWGGLGEQYF. The CDR3, as DNA: TGTGCCAGCAGCTGGGGGGGCCTGGGCGAGCAGTACTTC.

The CDR3 DNA follows: TGTGCCAGCAAACACTGGGGAAACAATCAGCCCCAGCATTTT. Translated: CASKHWGNNQPQHF. The rearrangement uses TRBV5-6 and TRBJ1-5; D unresolved. CDR3 length: 14 residues. V gave up 6 bases and J gave up 3 bases, with 13 bases separating them. From germline, CDR1 is SGHDT and CDR2 YYEEEE.

V is TRBV20-1 and J is TRBJ2-5; 10 bases map to TRBD2. The DNA end is a closer match to TRBJ2-7, so the J assignment may be wrong. The germline CDR1 and CDR2 sequences are DFQATT and SNEGSKA (reference sequence). The CDR3 covers 14 residues. As DNA, the CDR3 is TGCAGTGCTCTAGGAACTAGCGGGGTGTACGAGCAGTACTTC. Translating it yields CSALGTSGVYEQYF.